Presented here are 10 T cell receptor beta chains from one specimen sequenced in a study of PD-1 blockade in classical Hodgkin lymphoma. TCRdb's table, derived via immunoSEQ multiplex PCR, lists solely in-frame clones and lacks some. The sample has under 30,000 clones; roughly nine tenths are singletons. Time point meaning: newly diagnosed, previously untreated cHL patient sample. Material for sequencing was peripheral blood mononuclear cells (PBMCs). These receptors were collected from a human donor with classical Hodgkin lymphoma.

The chain recombines TRBV5-1 with TRBJ1-3, with TRBD1 as a possible D gene (5 bases). The V gene lost 4 bases and the J gene lost 0 bases, with 8 bases spanning the gap. This CDR3 comprises 14 residues. Germline values: CDR1 SGHRS, CDR2 YFSETQ. The CDR3 region has the DNA TGCGCCAGCAGCCGCGGGACCTCTGGAAACACCATATATTTT. Its protein product is CASSRGTSGNTIYF.

The V and J genes are TRBV4-1 and TRBJ1-2; a possible D gene is TRBD1 (5 bases). CDR3 length: 16 residues. The germline V gene has CDR1 MGHRA and CDR2 YSYEKL. V was trimmed by 4 bases and J by 0 bases, leaving 15 bases between them. CDR3 sequence reads: CASSRGETAPNYGYTF. The CDR3 DNA reads as TGCGCCAGCAGCCGCGGGGAGACAGCACCTAACTATGGCTACACCTTC.

The chain has TRBV13 and TRBJ1-4, with D possibly TRBD1 on 6 matching bases. Germline V gives CDR1 PRHDT, CDR2 FYEKMQ (reference sequence). The CDR3 has 14 amino acids. V shed 5 bases and J shed 5 bases, with 12 bases lying between them. This chain's CDR3 is CASSPRGPNEKLFF. Here the CDR3 DNA reads TGTGCCAGCAGCCCCCGGGGGCCCAATGAAAAACTGTTTTTT.

The V and J genes are TRBV7-8 and TRBJ2-1, with TRBD2 matching over 7 bases. V dropped 3 bases and J dropped 0; count of bases not matched to a gene: 8. Germline CDR1 and CDR2: SGHVS and FQNEAQ. The CDR3 sequence is 17 residues long. CDR3 nucleotide sequence: TGTGCCAGCAGCTTGTCATTAGCGGGCGGCTCCTACAATGAGCAGTTCTTC. Translating it yields CASSLSLAGGSYNEQFF.

V gene TRBV19 combines with J gene TRBJ1-2; possibly TRBD1 for D (5 bases). The CDR3 loop spans 15 amino acids. Germline CDR1 is LNHDA and CDR2 is SQIVND (reference sequence). The ends were cut back, 5 bases at V and 4 bases at J, with 17 bases in the middle. CDR3 nucleotide sequence: TGTGCCAGTAGTGAACAGGACCCCACACTCTATGGCTACACCTTC. Its protein product is CASSEQDPTLYGYTF.

This chain connects TRBV7-8 to TRBJ2-1; 8 nucleotides align to TRBD1. J was trimmed by 6 bases and V by 2 bases; bases with no gene match: 3. Germline V gene lookup returns CDR1 SGHVS and CDR2 FQNEAQ. This CDR3 is built from 14 residues. The CDR3 sequence is CASSLQGAGNEQFF. The CDR3 DNA reads TGTGCCAGCAGCTTACAGGGGGCGGGCAATGAGCAGTTCTTC. Using reference TRBV7-8 and TRBJ2-1 for the parts outside the CDR3, the full variable domain is GAGVSQSPRYKVAKRGQDVALRCDPISGHVSLFWYQQALGQGPEFLTYFQNEAQLDKSGLPSDRFFAERPEGSVSTLKIQRTQQEDSAVYLCASSLQGAGNEQFFGPGTRLTVL.

The chain recombines TRBV27 with TRBJ1-2, with unresolved D. Germline V gives CDR1 MNHEY, CDR2 SMNVEV (reference sequence). The length of the CDR3 is 12 residues. V was cut by 6 bases and J by 8 bases, with 13 bases left in between. The CDR3 DNA sequence: TGTGCCAGCAGGAAGAGGGAGGGAGGCTACACCTTC. Translation: CASRKREGGYTF.

The rearrangement uses TRBV2 and TRBJ2-3; the D gene is possibly TRBD2 (5 bases). Trimming stripped 6 bases from V and 2 bases from J, with 15 bases between. The CDR3 loop spans 15 amino acids. The germline gives CDR1 SNHLY, CDR2 FYNNEI. CDR3 nucleotides: TGTGCCAGCAGCCAGAACGACGGACTCACAGATACGCAGTATTTT. It encodes CASSQNDGLTDTQYF.

The chain employs TRBV19 and TRBJ2-5; D tentatively reads TRBD1 or TRBD2 (5 bases each). V was clipped by 4 bases and J by 4 bases, with 22 bases between them. Germline CDR1 reads LNHDA; CDR2 reads SQIVND (reference sequence). CDR3 length equals 17 residues. CDR3 protein: CASSRDGGLGLGETQYF. The CDR3 DNA reads TGTGCCAGTAGTAGGGACGGAGGATTAGGGTTGGGAGAGACCCAGTACTTC.

V gene TRBV6-7 combines with J gene TRBJ1-4, with D possibly being TRBD1 (5 bases). TRBV6-7 is an ORF, with its function uncertain. The CDR3 extends over 14 amino acids. The V end was cut by 0 bases, the J end by 7 bases, with 9 bases between. CDR3 DNA sequence: TGTGCCAGCAGTTACTCCTGGGGGGGTGAAAAACTGTTTTTT. Encoded protein: CASSYSWGGEKLFF.